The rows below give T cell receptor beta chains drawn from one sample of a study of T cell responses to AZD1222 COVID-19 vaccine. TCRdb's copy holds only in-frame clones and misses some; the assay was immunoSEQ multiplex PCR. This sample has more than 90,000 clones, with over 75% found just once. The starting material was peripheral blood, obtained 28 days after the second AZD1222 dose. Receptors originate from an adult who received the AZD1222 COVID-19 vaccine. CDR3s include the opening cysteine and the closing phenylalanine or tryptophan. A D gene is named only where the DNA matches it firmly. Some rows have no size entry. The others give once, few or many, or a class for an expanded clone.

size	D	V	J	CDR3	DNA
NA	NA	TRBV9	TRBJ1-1	CASSVGGMNTEAFF	TGTGCCAGCAGCGTAGGCGGGATGAACACTGAAGCTTTCTTT
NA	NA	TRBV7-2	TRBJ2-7	CASSSTPTSRSAQYF	TGTGCCAGCAGCTCCACCCCCACTAGCCGCTCAGCGCAGTACTTC
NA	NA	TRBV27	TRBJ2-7	CASSPEYSPSYEQYF	TGTGCCAGCAGTCCGGAGTATTCCCCTTCCTACGAGCAGTACTTC
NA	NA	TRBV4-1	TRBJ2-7	CASSPPPGTPYYEQYF	TGCGCCAGCAGCCCCCCCCCAGGGACTCCTTACTACGAGCAGTACTTC
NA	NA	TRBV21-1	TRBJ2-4	CASSKGPRGMDIQYF	TGTGCCAGCAGCAAAGGACCCAGGGGGATGGACATTCAGTACTTC
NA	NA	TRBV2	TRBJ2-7	CASSLGRSSYEQYF	TGTGCCAGCAGTCTAGGGAGGTCCTCCTACGAGCAGTACTTC
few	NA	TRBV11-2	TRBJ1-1	CASSLAGSGVGFF	TGTGCCAGCAGCTTAGCTGGTTCGGGAGTTGGTTTCTTT
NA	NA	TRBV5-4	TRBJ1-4	CASSLGSKGEKLFF	TGTGCCAGCAGCTTAGGGAGTAAGGGTGAAAAACTGTTTTTT
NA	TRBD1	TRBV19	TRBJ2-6	CASSILGQGAGANVLTF	TGTGCCAGTAGTATATTAGGGCAGGGGGCTGGGGCCAACGTCCTGACTTTC
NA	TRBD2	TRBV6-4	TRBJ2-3	CASSPGTSGGSDTQYF	TGTGCCAGCAGTCCCGGGACTAGCGGGGGGTCAGATACGCAGTATTTT
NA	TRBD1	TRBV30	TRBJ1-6	CAWSEGGAPLHF	TGTGCCTGGAGTGAAGGGGGCGCACCCCTCCACTTT
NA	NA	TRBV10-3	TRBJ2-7	CAISVQPPYEQYF	TGTGCCATCAGTGTACAGCCCCCCTACGAGCAGTACTTC
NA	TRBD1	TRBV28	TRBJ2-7	CASTGTGTYEQYF	TGTGCCAGCACCGGGACAGGGACCTACGAGCAGTACTTC
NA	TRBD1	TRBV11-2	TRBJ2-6	CASRRGPSSGANVLTF	TGTGCCAGCAGGAGGGGGCCCTCCTCTGGGGCCAACGTCCTGACTTTC
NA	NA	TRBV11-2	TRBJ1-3	CASSPVDLQGNTIYF	TGTGCCAGCAGCCCAGTCGATTTACAGGGAAACACCATATATTTT
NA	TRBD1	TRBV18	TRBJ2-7	CASSRRQGAWEQYF	TGTGCCAGCTCACGCCGACAGGGGGCTTGGGAGCAGTACTTC
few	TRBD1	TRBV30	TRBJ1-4	CAWSPGQGNEKLFF	TGTGCCTGGTCACCGGGACAGGGGAATGAAAAACTGTTTTTT
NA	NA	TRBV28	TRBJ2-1	CASSPWLNEQFF	TGTGCCAGCAGTCCTTGGCTCAATGAGCAGTTCTTC
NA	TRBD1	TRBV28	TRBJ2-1	CASSSPDRDEQFF	TGTGCCAGCAGTTCCCCGGACAGGGATGAGCAGTTCTTC
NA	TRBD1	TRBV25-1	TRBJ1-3	CASSVQGARRPGNTIYF	TGTGCCAGCAGTGTACAGGGGGCGCGAAGACCTGGAAACACCATATATTTT
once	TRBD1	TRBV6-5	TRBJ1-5	CASRGQGSNQPQHF	TGTGCCAGCAGAGGACAGGGAAGCAATCAGCCCCAGCATTTT
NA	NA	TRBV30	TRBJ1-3	CAWSRHSGNTIYF	TGTGCCTGGAGTCGCCACTCTGGAAACACCATATATTTT
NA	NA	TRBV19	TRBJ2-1	CASSIGKGSSYNEQFF	TGTGCCAGTAGTATTGGGAAAGGGTCCAGTTACAATGAGCAGTTCTTC
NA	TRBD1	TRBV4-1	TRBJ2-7	CASSLARGQGSHEQYF	TGCGCCAGCAGCCTAGCGAGGGGACAGGGGTCCCACGAGCAGTACTTC
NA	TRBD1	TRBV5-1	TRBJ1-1	CASSYRQGENTEAFF	TGCGCCAGCAGCTACCGACAGGGTGAGAACACTGAAGCTTTCTTT
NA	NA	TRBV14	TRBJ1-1	CASSQELMNTEAFF	TGTGCCAGCAGCCAAGAACTGATGAACACTGAAGCTTTCTTT
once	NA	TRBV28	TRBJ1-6	CASSLLGVQSPLHF	TGTGCCAGCAGTTTACTGGGGGTTCAGTCACCCCTCCACTTT
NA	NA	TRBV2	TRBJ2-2	CASSEAERELFF	TGTGCCAGCAGTGAAGCTGAGAGGGAGCTGTTTTTT
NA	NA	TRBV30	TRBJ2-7	CAWNPHGGYEQYF	TGTGCCTGGAATCCCCATGGGGGCTACGAGCAGTACTTC
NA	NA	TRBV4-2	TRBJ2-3	CASSQDRGLSTDTQYF	TGTGCCAGCAGCCAAGATAGAGGGTTAAGCACAGATACGCAGTATTTT
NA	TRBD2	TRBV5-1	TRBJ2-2	CASSLRTSGSLGGELFF	TGCGCCAGCAGCTTGAGGACTAGCGGGAGTTTGGGCGGGGAGCTGTTTTTT
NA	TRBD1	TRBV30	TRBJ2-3	CACSRGTDTQYF	TGTGCCTGCAGCAGGGGGACAGATACGCAGTATTTT
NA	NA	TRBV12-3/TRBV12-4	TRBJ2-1	CASSLFRSNEQFF	TGTGCCAGCAGTTTATTCCGGAGCAATGAGCAGTTCTTC
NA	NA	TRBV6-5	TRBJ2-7	CASSYSSGEASYEQYF	TGTGCCAGCAGTTATTCGTCAGGAGAGGCATCCTACGAGCAGTACTTC
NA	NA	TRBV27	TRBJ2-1	CASSFPQSSYNEQFF	TGTGCCAGCAGTTTCCCCCAAAGCTCCTACAATGAGCAGTTCTTC
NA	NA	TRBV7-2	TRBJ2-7	CASSSTPPYEQYF	TGTGCCAGCAGCTCAACCCCCCCCTACGAGCAGTACTTC
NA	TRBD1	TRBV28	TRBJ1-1	CASSLTGGYAFF	TGTGCCAGCAGCTTGACAGGGGGATATGCTTTCTTT
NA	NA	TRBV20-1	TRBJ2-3	CSASAGADTQYF	TGCAGTGCTAGTGCTGGGGCGGATACGCAGTATTTT
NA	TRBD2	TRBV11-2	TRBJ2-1	CASSFPASGRGDEQFF	TGTGCCAGCAGCTTCCCAGCTAGCGGGAGAGGCGATGAGCAGTTCTTC
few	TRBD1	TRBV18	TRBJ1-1	CASSQMADRGHTEAFF	TGTGCCAGCTCACAGATGGCTGACAGGGGGCACACTGAAGCTTTCTTT
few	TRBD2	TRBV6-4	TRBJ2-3	CASSASGGSPTDTQYF	TGTGCCAGCAGTGCTAGCGGGGGGTCCCCCACAGATACGCAGTATTTT
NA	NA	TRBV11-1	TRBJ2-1	CASSLGQYNEQFF	TGTGCCAGCAGCTTAGGACAGTACAATGAGCAGTTCTTC
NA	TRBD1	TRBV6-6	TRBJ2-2	CASSSGQVTGELFF	TGTGCCAGCAGTTCCGGACAGGTTACCGGGGAGCTGTTTTTT
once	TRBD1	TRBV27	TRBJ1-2	CASSPRDRQHGYTF	TGTGCCAGCAGTCCCCGGGACAGACAGCATGGCTACACCTTC
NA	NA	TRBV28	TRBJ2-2	CASSSPAPGELFF	TGTGCCAGCAGTTCGCCGGCTCCCGGGGAGCTGTTTTTT
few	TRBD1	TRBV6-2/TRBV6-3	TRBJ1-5	CASSKLLTGANQPQHF	TGTGCCAGCAGTAAGCTTTTAACAGGGGCCAATCAGCCCCAGCATTTT
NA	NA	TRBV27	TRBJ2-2	CASSLLGQGFPGELFF	TGTGCCAGCAGTTTATTGGGTCAGGGGTTCCCTGGGGAGCTGTTTTTT
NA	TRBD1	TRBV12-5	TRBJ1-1	CASGSQGALGAFF	TGTGCTAGTGGCTCACAGGGGGCCCTGGGCGCTTTCTTT
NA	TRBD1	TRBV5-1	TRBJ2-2	CASRGDSNTGELFF	TGCGCCAGCAGGGGGGACAGTAACACCGGGGAGCTGTTTTTT
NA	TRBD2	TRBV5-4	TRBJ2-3	CASSRSGIRTDTQYF	TGTGCCAGCAGCCGGAGCGGGATTCGCACAGATACGCAGTATTTT
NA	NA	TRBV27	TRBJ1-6	CASSPGTPSYNSPLHF	TGTGCCAGCAGTCCCGGGACCCCCTCCTATAATTCACCCCTCCACTTT
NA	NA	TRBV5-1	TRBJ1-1	CASSVTGNTEAFF	TGCGCCAGCAGCGTCACAGGGAACACTGAAGCTTTCTTT
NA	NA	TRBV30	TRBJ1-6	CAWSSDPLGNSPLHF	TGTGCCTGGAGTTCAGACCCCCTCGGGAATTCACCCCTCCACTTT
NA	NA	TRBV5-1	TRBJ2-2	CASIPRAGNTGELFF	TGCGCCAGCATCCCCAGGGCAGGCAACACCGGGGAGCTGTTTTTT
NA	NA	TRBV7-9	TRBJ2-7	CASSARDNYEQYF	TGTGCCAGCAGCGCCCGGGACAACTACGAGCAGTACTTC
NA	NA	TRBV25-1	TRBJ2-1	CASSEYSNEQFF	TGTGCCAGCAGTGAATATTCCAATGAGCAGTTCTTC
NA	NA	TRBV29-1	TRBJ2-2	CSVVLQGHTGELFF	TGCAGCGTTGTTTTACAGGGACACACCGGGGAGCTGTTTTTT
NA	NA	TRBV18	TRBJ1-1	CASSPRGFTEAFF	TGTGCCAGCTCGCCTCGGGGGTTTACTGAAGCTTTCTTT
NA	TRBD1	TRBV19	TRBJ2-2	CASRDRGHRTGELFF	TGTGCCAGTAGGGACAGGGGGCATCGCACCGGGGAGCTGTTTTTT